Listed below are T cell receptor beta chains from one sample, sequenced in a study of vaccination and CD4 T cells after COVID-19. TCRdb used MiXCR to reprocess the PCR reads, holding one entry per CDR3 protein. This repertoire shows more than 20,000 distinct CDR3 sequences, under 65% found once; its top ten account for roughly 13%. These receptors' targets are unknown. Sample: CD4+ T cells from blood, cultured in vitro, taken after SARS-CoV-2 vaccination. The receptor set was obtained from a human donor who received a COVID-19 vaccine. Each CDR3 is given with its conserved first and last residue. A D gene is named only where the DNA matches it firmly. A row's size may be missing; if present it is once, few, many or a size class.

D gene	V gene	clone size	J gene	CDR3 protein	CDR3 DNA
TRBD2	TRBV6-1	.	TRBJ2-5	CASSQISGGQETQYF	TGTGCCAGCAGTCAGATTAGCGGGGGGCAAGAGACCCAGTACTTC
.	TRBV5-6	.	TRBJ2-5	CASSLSGLAETQYF	TGTGCCAGCAGCTTATCCGGGCTAGCGGAGACCCAGTACTTC
TRBD1	TRBV6-1	.	TRBJ2-5	CASCTGGPETQYF	TGTGCCAGCTGTACAGGGGGCCCAGAGACCCAGTACTTC
.	TRBV30	few	TRBJ1-6	CAWSYNSGYNSPLHF	TGTGCCTGGAGCTACAACAGCGGATATAATTCACCCCTCCACTTT
.	TRBV6-5	.	TRBJ2-5	CASSSRLLKYQETQYF	TGTGCCAGCAGTTCCAGACTACTAAAGTACCAAGAGACCCAGTACTTC
.	TRBV4-2	.	TRBJ1-2	CASSQESWAGRLYGYTF	TGTGCCAGCAGCCAAGAGAGTTGGGCAGGTAGACTCTATGGCTACACCTTC
.	TRBV20-1	few	TRBJ1-5	CSAQRSDQPQHF	TGCAGTGCCCAAAGGTCCGATCAGCCCCAGCATTTT
.	TRBV6-2/TRBV6-3	once	TRBJ2-3	CASSYTGTSTDTQYF	TGTGCCAGCAGTTACACGGGAACTAGCACAGATACGCAGTATTTT
.	TRBV19	.	TRBJ1-5	CASSIASAQHF	TGTGCCAGTAGTATCGCATCCGCCCAGCATTTT
TRBD2	TRBV5-1	.	TRBJ2-5	CASSLVPRGAFQETQYF	TGCGCCAGCAGCTTGGTGCCGCGGGGGGCATTCCAAGAGACCCAGTACTTC
TRBD1	TRBV24-1	.	TRBJ1-2	CATSDTGQGGGYTF	TGTGCCACCAGTGACACCGGACAGGGAGGCGGCTACACCTTC
.	TRBV6-1	.	TRBJ2-6	CASMADRGGSGANVLTF	TGTGCCAGCATGGCTGACAGGGGAGGGTCTGGGGCCAACGTCCTGACTTTC
.	TRBV10-3	few	TRBJ1-3	CAISGGNTIYF	TGTGCCATCTCCGGGGGAAACACCATATATTTT
TRBD1	TRBV20-1	.	TRBJ1-5	CSASPGQGNQPQHF	TGCAGTGCGAGTCCGGGACAGGGCAATCAGCCCCAGCATTTT
.	TRBV12-3/TRBV12-4	.	TRBJ1-6	CASRTGTAYNSPLHF	TGTGCCAGCAGAACTGGGACGGCCTATAATTCACCCCTCCACTTT
TRBD2	TRBV20-1	.	TRBJ2-3	CSASGGAGTDTQYF	TGCAGTGCTAGCGGGGGGGCCGGCACAGATACGCAGTATTTT
.	TRBV12-3/TRBV12-4	.	TRBJ1-5	CAILSGRQPQHF	TGTGCCATCCTGTCGGGGAGACAGCCCCAGCATTTT
TRBD2	TRBV20-1	.	TRBJ2-3	CSALRASGGGDTQYF	TGCAGTGCCCTAAGGGCTAGCGGGGGGGGAGATACGCAGTATTTT
.	TRBV14	.	TRBJ2-4	CASSPGPLLAKNIQYF	TGTGCCAGCAGCCCCGGTCCTCTTCTAGCCAAAAACATTCAGTACTTC
TRBD1	TRBV7-8	.	TRBJ2-1	CASSYGQGIEQFF	TGTGCCAGCAGCTACGGACAGGGGATTGAGCAGTTCTTC
TRBD1	TRBV6-5	.	TRBJ1-6	CASSSGQGAGNSPLHF	TGTGCCAGCAGTTCGGGACAGGGGGCTGGTAATTCACCCCTCCACTTT
TRBD1	TRBV6-1	.	TRBJ1-6	CASSEIGTESPLHF	TGTGCCAGCAGTGAAATAGGGACAGAGTCACCCCTCCACTTT
TRBD2	TRBV3-1	.	TRBJ2-3	CASSQGASGGATDTQYF	TGTGCCAGCAGCCAAGGGGCTAGCGGGGGGGCAACAGATACGCAGTATTTT
TRBD1	TRBV6-1	.	TRBJ1-1	CASSTQPGTGGATTEAFF	TGTGCCAGCAGTACCCAACCCGGGACAGGGGGCGCGACCACTGAAGCTTTCTTT
.	TRBV18	.	TRBJ1-1	CASSKGGGNTEAFF	TGTGCCAGCTCAAAAGGGGGAGGGAACACTGAAGCTTTCTTT
.	TRBV12-3/TRBV12-4	.	TRBJ1-1	CASSLGQEPTEAFF	TGTGCCAGCAGTTTAGGACAGGAGCCCACTGAAGCTTTCTTT
TRBD1	TRBV20-1	.	TRBJ1-1	CSAGQGRWTEAFF	TGCAGTGCCGGACAGGGCAGGTGGACTGAAGCTTTCTTT
TRBD1	TRBV19	.	TRBJ1-5	CASSYRGGQPQHF	TGTGCCAGTAGCTACAGGGGGGGACAGCCCCAGCATTTT
TRBD1	TRBV7-2	.	TRBJ2-7	CASSLDRGNDEQYF	TGTGCCAGCAGCTTGGACAGGGGTAACGACGAGCAGTACTTC
.	TRBV24-1	.	TRBJ1-4	CATQPGGSNEKLFF	TGTGCCACCCAACCCGGGGGGAGTAATGAAAAACTGTTTTTT
.	TRBV18	once	TRBJ1-1	CASSPAPKGNTEAFF	TGTGCCAGCTCACCAGCCCCTAAAGGGAACACTGAAGCTTTCTTT
TRBD1	TRBV30	few	TRBJ1-2	CAWSVGQDYGYTF	TGTGCCTGGAGTGTTGGACAGGACTATGGCTACACCTTC
TRBD1	TRBV27	few	TRBJ1-1	CASSLYNPGTGVFNTEAFF	TGTGCCAGCAGTTTGTATAATCCCGGGACAGGGGTCTTTAACACTGAAGCTTTCTTT
TRBD1	TRBV6-2/TRBV6-3	.	TRBJ1-1	CASGTRGRGTEAFF	TGTGCCAGCGGGACCAGGGGGCGAGGCACTGAAGCTTTCTTT
.	TRBV18	.	TRBJ1-1	CASSQGSLENTEAFF	TGTGCCAGCTCACAGGGGAGTTTAGAAAACACTGAAGCTTTCTTT
.	TRBV11-2	.	TRBJ1-1	CASSLDWDTEAFF	TGTGCCAGCAGCTTAGATTGGGATACTGAAGCTTTCTTT
TRBD1	TRBV10-3	.	TRBJ2-5	CASSPLGQGRETQYF	TGTGCCAGCAGTCCTCTAGGACAGGGTCGAGAGACCCAGTACTTC
.	TRBV12-3/TRBV12-4	once	TRBJ1-1	CASWAGARTEAFF	TGTGCCAGCTGGGCAGGGGCCCGAACTGAAGCTTTCTTT
.	TRBV6-1	.	TRBJ1-2	CASSRERDYGYTF	TGTGCCAGCAGCCGGGAGCGGGATTATGGCTACACCTTC
.	TRBV6-5	.	TRBJ2-5	CASSYGAGQETQYF	TGTGCCAGCAGTTATGGTGCAGGTCAAGAGACCCAGTACTTC
TRBD1	TRBV14	few	TRBJ1-5	CASSHTPGQGGNQPQHF	TGTGCCAGCAGCCACACACCGGGACAGGGAGGCAATCAGCCCCAGCATTTT
.	TRBV27	once	TRBJ2-2	CASSPGLNTGELFF	TGTGCCAGCAGTCCAGGACTGAACACCGGGGAGCTGTTTTTT
.	TRBV6-1	.	TRBJ1-6	CAGQEYINSPLHF	TGTGCCGGCCAGGAATATATTAATTCACCCCTCCACTTT
.	TRBV29-1	.	TRBJ1-1	CSVVVWDGEAFF	TGCAGCGTTGTGGTCTGGGATGGTGAAGCTTTCTTT
TRBD2	TRBV11-3	.	TRBJ2-6	CASSVSSGGASGANVLTF	TGTGCCAGCAGCGTATCTAGCGGGGGGGCCTCCGGGGCCAACGTCCTGACTTTC
.	TRBV12-3/TRBV12-4	.	TRBJ2-7	CASSPRSWINEQYF	TGTGCCAGCAGTCCCAGATCATGGATCAACGAGCAGTACTTC
TRBD1	TRBV7-9	.	TRBJ2-7	CASSLQGGPYEQYF	TGTGCCAGCAGCTTACAAGGGGGCCCCTACGAGCAGTACTTC
.	TRBV7-9	.	TRBJ2-3	CASSLDTGPDTQYF	TGTGCCAGCAGCTTGGACACAGGCCCAGATACGCAGTATTTT
.	TRBV12-3/TRBV12-4	.	TRBJ2-5	CASSWEYQETQYF	TGTGCCAGCAGTTGGGAGTACCAAGAGACCCAGTACTTC
.	TRBV20-1	few	TRBJ1-5	CSARGRVGNQPQHF	TGCAGTGCTAGGGGGCGTGTGGGCAATCAGCCCCAGCATTTT